One and the same sample provided the 27 T cell receptor beta chains below, sequenced in a study of T cell clonotyping in hematopoietic cell transplantation. Profiled with immunoSEQ multiplex PCR; TCRdb holds only in-frame clones, not every one. The table includes over 15,000 clones, approximately 85% detected once. The sequenced sample consisted of peripheral blood mononuclear cells. The receptor set was obtained from a woman in her 40s in good health. Some clones in this sample may be carry-over from other donors' samples.

V usage is TRBV7-3 and J usage is TRBJ1-2; TRBD1 aligns across 10 bases. In germline, CDR1 is SGHTA, CDR2 FQGTGA. This CDR3 contains 13 residues. V lost 5 bases and J lost 7; bases outside the gene matches: 4. The CDR3 is CASSRGQGGGYTF. CDR3 nucleotide sequence: TGTGCCAGCAGCCGCGGACAGGGGGGTGGCTACACCTTC.

The V gene is TRBV21-1, the J gene TRBJ2-7. TRBV21-1 is marked as a pseudogene. The CDR3 sequence is 14 residues long. In DNA, the CDR3 is TGTGCCAGCAGCAAAGTAAAGGGTGCCTACGAGCAGTACTTC. Amino acid sequence: CASSKVKGAYEQYF.

V and J are TRBV6-5 and TRBJ1-4; TRBD1 might be the D (5 bases). Trimming left V 7 bases short and J 7 bases short, with 13 bases between. This CDR3 comprises 13 residues. The germline V gene encodes CDR1 MNHEY and CDR2 SVGAGI. As DNA, the CDR3 is TGTGCCAGCACCCACAGGATGGGTGAAAAACTGTTTTTT. Protein: CASTHRMGEKLFF.

The CDR3 nucleotides are TGTGCCAGCAGTTTCTCAGGGGCAACAGATACGCAGTATTTT. The encoded protein is CASSFSGATDTQYF. The chain carries TRBV28 and TRBJ2-3; perhaps TRBD1 as D (6 bases). The CDR3 loop spans 14 amino acids. The V end lost 3 bases, the J end lost 3 bases, and 10 bases lay between the germline ends. CDR1 and CDR2 from the germline V gene are MDHEN and SYDVKM.

The DNA of the CDR3 is TGTGCCAGCAGTGGGACAGGTACCTCGAACGAGCAGTACTTC. Translating it yields CASSGTGTSNEQYF. The chain combines TRBV6-5 with TRBJ2-7, with 8 bases identical to TRBD1. With 5 bases clipped from V and 5 bases from J, the junction kept 8 bases outside the gene matches. The CDR3 has 14 amino acids. Germline CDR1 is MNHEY and CDR2 is SVGAGI.

The chain links TRBV19 to TRBJ2-1; D is ambiguous. Germline V gene sequence: CDR1 LNHDA, CDR2 SQIVND (reference sequence). V was cut by 3 bases and J by 0 bases, with 27 bases left in between. There are 21 residues in the CDR3. Written as DNA, the CDR3 is TGTGCCAGTAGTATGGTACTACGTGGGATCCGATTAGAACGCTCCTACAATGAGCAGTTCTTC. It yields the protein CASSMVLRGIRLERSYNEQFF.

The rearrangement joins TRBV19 to TRBJ2-6; D unresolved. The CDR3 contains 14 residues. The V gene's germline CDR1 is LNHDA and CDR2 SQIVND (reference sequence). Trimming left V 4 bases short and J 0 bases short, with 4 bases between. CDR3 sequence: CASSRDSGANVLTF. CDR3 in DNA: TGTGCCAGTAGTAGGGACTCTGGGGCCAACGTCCTGACTTTC. Combining the CDR3 with reference TRBV19 and TRBJ2-6 gives the whole variable domain DGGITQSPKYLFRKEGQNVTLSCEQNLNHDAMYWYRQDPGQGLRLIYYSQIVNDFQKGDIAEGYSVSREKKESFPLTVTSAQKNPTAFYLCASSRDSGANVLTFGAGSRLTVL.

The rearrangement joins TRBV29-1 to TRBJ1-1; D remains unclear. V lost 8 bases and J lost 2, with 12 bases in between. The length of the CDR3 is 12 residues. In germline, CDR1 is SQVTM, CDR2 ANQGSEA. CDR3 sequence reads: CSPRNLNTEAFF. The CDR3 bases are TGCAGCCCCCGAAACCTTAACACTGAAGCTTTCTTT.

The V call is TRBV7-8, the J call TRBJ2-7; D remains ambiguous. The CDR3 extends over 15 amino acids. Germline values: CDR1 SGHVS, CDR2 FQNEAQ. Trimming cost V 7 bases and J 1 base, with 17 bases left between them. This CDR3 reads CASTSRVDVSYEQYF. The CDR3 region has the DNA TGTGCCAGCACCTCCCGGGTGGACGTTTCCTACGAGCAGTACTTC.

The genes are TRBV29-1 and TRBJ2-3, with D possibly being TRBD1 (6 bases). The CDR3 is 15 amino acids. Germline V gives CDR1 SQVTM, CDR2 ANQGSEA. With 7 bases removed from V and 2 bases from J, the gap between germline ends came to 19 bases. This chain's CDR3 is CSALGGTGSTDTQYF. In DNA form, the CDR3 reads TGCAGCGCCCTAGGGGGTACTGGGTCCACAGATACGCAGTATTTT.

This clone was found once. The rearrangement uses TRBV9 and TRBJ2-6, with D maybe TRBD2 (6 bases). With 3 bases removed from V and 0 bases from J, the gap between germline ends came to 13 bases. Per the germline V gene, CDR1 is SGDLS and CDR2 is YYNGEE. CDR3 size: 17 residues. The CDR3 nucleotides read TGTGCCAGCAGCGACGGAGGGACCCCCTCTGGGGCCAACGTCCTGACTTTC. Its translation: CASSDGGTPSGANVLTF.

The rearrangement joins TRBV7-9 to TRBJ2-2; no clear D gene. Trimming removed 5 bases from V and 0 bases from J, with 7 bases in between. CDR1 is SEHNR, CDR2 FQNEAQ, per germline (reference sequence). CDR3 length: 14 amino acids. DNA for the CDR3: TGTGCCAGCAGCCTACACACGAACACCGGGGAGCTGTTTTTT. As protein: CASSLHTNTGELFF. The variable domain in full, with the rest retrieved from reference TRBV7-9 and TRBJ2-2, is DTGVSQNPRHKITKRGQNVTFRCDPISEHNRLYWYRQTLGQGPEFLTYFQNEAQLEKSRLLSDRFSAERPKGSFSTLEIQRTEQGDSAMYLCASSLHTNTGELFFGEGSRLTVL.

The rearrangement joins TRBV11-2 to TRBJ1-1; unclear D gene. V lost 2 bases, J lost 5 bases, and 3 bases lay in between. The CDR3 has 11 residues. Germline V gives CDR1 SGHAT, CDR2 FQNNGV. CDR3 loop: CASSLNTEAFF. In DNA form, the CDR3 reads TGTGCCAGCAGCTTAAATACTGAAGCTTTCTTT.

The V and J genes are TRBV19 and TRBJ1-2; D is undetermined. V lost 5 bases and J lost 3, with 16 bases in between. Germline V lookup: CDR1 LNHDA, CDR2 SQIVND (reference sequence). The CDR3 extends over 15 amino acids. The CDR3, as DNA: TGTGCCAGTAGTTCTTTGCCTGACGGTGACTATGGCTACACCTTC. Amino acid sequence: CASSSLPDGDYGYTF. The variable domain in full, with the rest retrieved from reference TRBV19 and TRBJ1-2, is DGGITQSPKYLFRKEGQNVTLSCEQNLNHDAMYWYRQDPGQGLRLIYYSQIVNDFQKGDIAEGYSVSREKKESFPLTVTSAQKNPTAFYLCASSSLPDGDYGYTFGSGTRLTVV.

This chain uses TRBV29-1 with TRBJ2-7; TRBD2 matches at 11 bases. J gave up 0 bases and V 5 bases, and 6 bases lay outside the gene matches. CDR1 and CDR2 (germline): SQVTM, ANQGSEA. The CDR3 totals 15 residues. The CDR3 coding sequence is TGCAGCGTTTCTCCTAGCGGGAGGAGCTCCTACGAGCAGTACTTC. Protein product: CSVSPSGRSSYEQYF.

This chain uses TRBV11-3 with TRBJ2-6; 7 nucleotides agree with TRBD2. This CDR3 is built from 15 residues. The germline gives CDR1 SGHNT, CDR2 YENEEA. V shed 5 bases, J shed 1 base, and the junction held 2 bases outside the gene matches. CDR3 amino acids: CASSQGGSGANVLTF. Written as DNA, the CDR3 is TGTGCCAGCAGCCAGGGAGGGTCTGGGGCCAACGTCCTGACTTTC.

The V gene is TRBV25-1, the J gene TRBJ2-5; D gene unclear. Germline V lookup: CDR1 MGHDK, CDR2 SYGVNS. Trimming removed 3 bases at V and 3 bases at J, with 11 bases between. The CDR3 length is 14 residues. CDR3 DNA sequence: TGTGCCAGCAGTGACGCAGTTAGGAAAGAGACCCAGTACTTC. Amino acid sequence: CASSDAVRKETQYF.

The V gene is TRBV29-1, the J gene TRBJ2-2; D is perhaps TRBD1 or TRBD2 (6 bases each). Germline CDR1 and CDR2: SQVTM and ANQGSEA. The CDR3 runs to 11 residues. V was shortened by 7 bases and J by 7 bases, with 10 bases between the two germline ends. This CDR3 reads CSAGGIGELFF. The CDR3 nucleotides read TGCAGCGCCGGGGGCATCGGGGAGCTGTTTTTT.

The V and J genes are TRBV29-1 and TRBJ2-7; D is perhaps TRBD2 (5 bases). This CDR3 comprises 12 residues. V was trimmed by 0 bases and J by 4 bases, leaving 7 bases between them. From germline, CDR1 is SQVTM and CDR2 ANQGSEA. In DNA form, the CDR3 reads TGCAGCGTTGAAGAAGAGGGTTACGAGCAGTACTTC. Its protein product is CSVEEEGYEQYF.

The chain carries TRBV2 and TRBJ2-5; D gene uncertain. The CDR3 is 10 amino acids. Trimming left V 6 bases short and J 2 bases short, with 1 base between. CDR1 SNHLY and CDR2 FYNNEI come from the germline V gene. The CDR3 DNA reads as TGTGCCAGCAGGCAAGAGACCCAGTACTTC. Protein sequence: CASRQETQYF.

In DNA form, the CDR3 reads TGTGCCAGCAGCCCAGCGGGGGGAGCAGGACACAATAACAATGAGCAGTTCTTC. It is translated as CASSPAGGAGHNNNEQFF. The rearrangement joins TRBV5-4 to TRBJ2-1; 9 nucleotides align to TRBD2. V gave up 4 bases and J gave up 5 bases; unmatched junction bases: 16. CDR1 and CDR2 (germline): SGHNT, YYREEE (reference sequence). CDR3 size: 18 residues. Looking up the rest from reference TRBV5-4 and TRBJ2-1 gives the full variable domain: ETGVTQSPTHLIKTRGQQVTLRCSSQSGHNTVSWYQQALGQGPQFIFQYYREEENGRGNFPPRFSGLQFPNYSSELNVNALELDDSALYLCASSPAGGAGHNNNEQFFGPGTRLTVL.

The J gene is TRBJ2-7, the V gene TRBV6-1, with a weak D call TRBD2 (5 bases). V lost 7 bases and J 0 bases, leaving 16 bases between the germline ends. The CDR3 is 15 residues long. Germline assignment: CDR1 MNHNS and CDR2 SASEGT. The CDR3 spells CASIEEAGSSYEQYF. CDR3 DNA: TGTGCCAGCATAGAGGAGGCGGGTAGCTCCTACGAGCAGTACTTC.

The genes are TRBV2 and TRBJ2-1; 10 nucleotides align to TRBD1. The CDR3 runs to 12 residues. Germline V gene data show CDR1 as SNHLY and CDR2 as FYNNEI. With 7 bases clipped from V and 10 bases from J, the junction kept 4 bases outside the gene matches. CDR3 sequence (DNA): TGTGCCAGCAATTGGGACAGGGGCGAGCAGTTCTTC. This gives the protein CASNWDRGEQFF.

Regarding this clone: The junction departs from germline at one end; a sequencing error may be responsible. The V call is TRBV7-9, the J call TRBJ2-7; TRBD2 matches at 8 bases. The CDR3 is 14 residues long. The germline gives CDR1 SEHNR, CDR2 FQNEAQ (reference sequence). CDR3 region: CASILVGGVYEQYF. For the CDR3, the DNA is TGTGCCAGCATCTTAGTCGGGGGGGTCTACGAGCAGTACTTC.

The chain has TRBV9 and TRBJ2-1; TRBD1 matches 11 bases. This CDR3 spans 15 amino acids. V lost 4 bases to trimming and J lost 5 bases; unmatched junction nucleotides: 5. The germline CDR1 and CDR2 sequences are SGDLS and YYNGEE. CDR3 amino acids: CASSHPGQGDNEQFF. As DNA, the CDR3 is TGTGCCAGCAGCCACCCGGGACAGGGGGACAATGAGCAGTTCTTC.

The chain combines TRBV11-3 with TRBJ2-2, with TRBD2 matching 7 bases. CDR1 and CDR2 (germline): SGHNT, YENEEA. The length of the CDR3 is 16 residues. V was pared by 4 bases and J by 4 bases, with 9 bases of the junction left unmatched. Here the CDR3 DNA reads TGTGCCAGCAGCTCTCCGGGACTAAGGACCACCGGGGAGCTGTTTTTT. Encoded protein: CASSSPGLRTTGELFF. Using reference TRBV11-3 and TRBJ2-2 for the parts outside the CDR3, the full variable domain is EAGVVQSPRYKIIEKKQPVAFWCNPISGHNTLYWYLQNLGQGPELLIRYENEEAVDDSQLPKDRFSAERLKGVDSTLKIQPAELGDSAVYLCASSSPGLRTTGELFFGEGSRLTVL.

The chain employs TRBV10-3 and TRBJ2-7; D perhaps matches TRBD1 (6 bases). This CDR3 has 13 amino acids. V was trimmed by 5 bases and J by 6 bases, leaving 14 bases between them. The germline V gene encodes CDR1 ENHRY and CDR2 SYGVKD. CDR3 nucleotides: TGTGCCATCAGTAACCCCAGGGGCGGCGAGCAGTACTTC. Residues: CAISNPRGGEQYF.